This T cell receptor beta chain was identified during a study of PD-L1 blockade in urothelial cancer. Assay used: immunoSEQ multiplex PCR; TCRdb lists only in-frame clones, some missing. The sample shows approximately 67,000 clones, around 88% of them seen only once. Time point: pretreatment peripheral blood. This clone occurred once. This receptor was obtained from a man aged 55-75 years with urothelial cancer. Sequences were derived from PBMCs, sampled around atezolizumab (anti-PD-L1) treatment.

The CDR3 region has the DNA TGTGCCAGCAGCTTAGAGTCGGGCAGGGACGAGCAGTACTTC. As protein: CASSLESGRDEQYF. The V and J genes are TRBV7-9 and TRBJ2-7, with D maybe TRBD1 (5 bases). Germline V gives CDR1 SEHNR, CDR2 FQNEAQ (reference sequence). The CDR3 covers 14 residues. V gave up 1 base and J gave up 5 bases, with 12 bases separating them.